These T cell receptor beta chains were read from a single sample in a study of blood T cell repertoires in COVID-19. TCRdb's copy holds only in-frame clones and misses some; the assay was immunoSEQ multiplex PCR. The sample shows about 60,000 clones, almost 90% of them seen only once. The sample taken for sequencing was peripheral blood. The receptors were gathered from a man between 60 and 70 years old with active COVID-19. The CDR3 runs from the conserved cysteine through the conserved F or W. A D gene is named only where the DNA matches it firmly. Some rows have no size entry. The others give once, few or many, or a class for an expanded clone.

abundance: NA
j_gene: TRBJ2-5
v_gene: TRBV24-1
d_gene: TRBD1
CDR3nt: TGTGCCACCAGTGATTTTGGGACAGGGATCGAGACCCAGTACTTC
CDR3aa: CATSDFGTGIETQYF

abundance: NA
j_gene: TRBJ1-1
v_gene: TRBV7-9
d_gene: NA
CDR3nt: TGTGCCAGCAGCTTCGGAGCACTCACTGAAGCTTTCTTT
CDR3aa: CASSFGALTEAFF

abundance: NA
j_gene: TRBJ2-2
v_gene: TRBV5-1
d_gene: NA
CDR3nt: TGCGCCAGCAGCTTAACGTTTGAGACACCTGCGAACACCGGGGAGCTGTTTTTT
CDR3aa: CASSLTFETPANTGELFF

abundance: NA
j_gene: TRBJ2-5
v_gene: TRBV5-1
d_gene: NA
CDR3nt: TGCGCCAGCAGCAGCGGTTATCAAGAGACCCAGTACTTC
CDR3aa: CASSSGYQETQYF

abundance: NA
j_gene: TRBJ2-7
v_gene: TRBV5-1
d_gene: NA
CDR3nt: TGCGCCAGCAGCTTGGTAGTCGGCGGAACCTACGAGCAGTACTTC
CDR3aa: CASSLVVGGTYEQYF

abundance: NA
j_gene: TRBJ1-1
v_gene: TRBV18
d_gene: TRBD1
CDR3nt: TGTGCCAGCTCAACAGGGACAGGAGTGAACACTGAAGCTTTCTTT
CDR3aa: CASSTGTGVNTEAFF

abundance: once
j_gene: TRBJ2-4
v_gene: TRBV6-5
d_gene: NA
CDR3nt: TGTGCCAGCGGCCAGGAGGGATCCAAAAACATTCAGTACTTC
CDR3aa: CASGQEGSKNIQYF

abundance: NA
j_gene: TRBJ2-3
v_gene: TRBV4-3
d_gene: NA
CDR3nt: TGCGCCAGCAGCCAAGAGGCAACCTTCGATACGCAGTATTTT
CDR3aa: CASSQEATFDTQYF

abundance: NA
j_gene: TRBJ1-5
v_gene: TRBV11-1
d_gene: NA
CDR3nt: TGTGCCAGCAGCTCAGTTTCCGGGAAGCCCCAGCATTTT
CDR3aa: CASSSVSGKPQHF

abundance: NA
j_gene: TRBJ2-5
v_gene: TRBV24-1
d_gene: TRBD1
CDR3nt: TGTGCCACCAGTGATTCCGGGACAGGGCCAAAGGAGACCCAGTACTTC
CDR3aa: CATSDSGTGPKETQYF

abundance: NA
j_gene: TRBJ2-3
v_gene: TRBV7-2
d_gene: TRBD2
CDR3nt: TGTGCCAGCAGCGGAACTAGCGGGACCACAGATACGCAGTATTTT
CDR3aa: CASSGTSGTTDTQYF

abundance: NA
j_gene: TRBJ2-7
v_gene: TRBV5-1
d_gene: NA
CDR3nt: TGCGCCAGCAGCTTGGGAACATTTTATGCCTACGAGCAGTACTTC
CDR3aa: CASSLGTFYAYEQYF

abundance: NA
j_gene: TRBJ1-5
v_gene: TRBV4-2
d_gene: NA
CDR3nt: TGTGCCAGCAGCCGGGCCTCTGATCAGCCCCAGCATTTT
CDR3aa: CASSRASDQPQHF

abundance: NA
j_gene: TRBJ2-1
v_gene: TRBV21-1
d_gene: NA
CDR3nt: TGTGCCAGCAGCTTTGCGAGCCGGGATACTGAGCAGTTCTTC
CDR3aa: CASSFASRDTEQFF

abundance: NA
j_gene: TRBJ2-7
v_gene: TRBV5-1
d_gene: NA
CDR3nt: TGCGCCAGCAGCGCGACCAGCGGGCCTGACGAGCAGTACTTC
CDR3aa: CASSATSGPDEQYF

abundance: NA
j_gene: TRBJ2-7
v_gene: TRBV5-4
d_gene: TRBD2
CDR3nt: TGTGCCAGCAGCTTCGGTACGCGGGGGGATACCTACGAGCAGTACTTC
CDR3aa: CASSFGTRGDTYEQYF

abundance: NA
j_gene: TRBJ2-1
v_gene: TRBV3-1/TRBV3-2
d_gene: TRBD2
CDR3nt: TGTGCCAGCAGCCACCCTCCGACTAGCGGTATTTACAATGAGCAGTTCTTC
CDR3aa: CASSHPPTSGIYNEQFF

abundance: NA
j_gene: TRBJ1-2
v_gene: TRBV5-1
d_gene: TRBD1
CDR3nt: TGCGCCAGCAGCCCACAGGGGGCAAGAGGCTACACCTTC
CDR3aa: CASSPQGARGYTF

abundance: NA
j_gene: TRBJ2-1
v_gene: TRBV19
d_gene: TRBD2
CDR3nt: TGTGCCAGTACGCCGGGACTAGAATCAAATGAGCAGTTCTTC
CDR3aa: CASTPGLESNEQFF

abundance: NA
j_gene: TRBJ2-7
v_gene: TRBV29-1
d_gene: NA
CDR3nt: TGCAGCGTTGAAGGCTTGGCAGGGGTCCCCTACGAGCAGTACTTC
CDR3aa: CSVEGLAGVPYEQYF

abundance: NA
j_gene: TRBJ2-7
v_gene: TRBV19
d_gene: TRBD2
CDR3nt: TGTGCCAGTAGTATGACTAGCGCGCGGGAGCAGTACTTC
CDR3aa: CASSMTSAREQYF

abundance: NA
j_gene: TRBJ1-2
v_gene: TRBV28
d_gene: NA
CDR3nt: TGTGCCAGCAGCCTCGTAGGGGTCCCCTATGGCTACACCTTC
CDR3aa: CASSLVGVPYGYTF

abundance: NA
j_gene: TRBJ2-4
v_gene: TRBV7-8
d_gene: TRBD2
CDR3nt: TGTGCCAGCAGCTTAGTTAGCGGGGGATTAGCCAAAAACATTCAGTACTTC
CDR3aa: CASSLVSGGLAKNIQYF

abundance: NA
j_gene: TRBJ2-3
v_gene: TRBV10-3
d_gene: NA
CDR3nt: TGTGCCATCAGTGAGCTATTAGGGGAAGGAACGCAGTATTTT
CDR3aa: CAISELLGEGTQYF

abundance: NA
j_gene: TRBJ2-2
v_gene: TRBV7-2
d_gene: TRBD2
CDR3nt: TGTGCCAGCAGACCGACTAGCGGGGGGGCCGGGGAGCTGTTTTTT
CDR3aa: CASRPTSGGAGELFF

abundance: NA
j_gene: TRBJ2-3
v_gene: TRBV6-5
d_gene: NA
CDR3nt: TGTGCCAGCAGTCCCGGGAGCACGGGCGCTACGCAGTATTTT
CDR3aa: CASSPGSTGATQYF

abundance: once
j_gene: TRBJ1-2
v_gene: TRBV27
d_gene: TRBD1
CDR3nt: TGTGCCAGCAGTCCCAGACAGGGGGAGACCTATGGCTACACCTTC
CDR3aa: CASSPRQGETYGYTF

abundance: NA
j_gene: TRBJ1-3
v_gene: TRBV15
d_gene: TRBD1
CDR3nt: TGTGCCACCATGGGGACAGGGCCAATTGTATATTTT
CDR3aa: CATMGTGPIVYF

abundance: NA
j_gene: TRBJ1-2
v_gene: TRBV30
d_gene: NA
CDR3nt: TGTGCCTGGAGCCAACTATACCCGGGAAGCTATGGCTACACCTTC
CDR3aa: CAWSQLYPGSYGYTF

abundance: NA
j_gene: TRBJ2-7
v_gene: TRBV10-1
d_gene: TRBD2
CDR3nt: TGCGCCAGCAAGTCAAGCGGGGGAAGCGAGCAGTACTTC
CDR3aa: CASKSSGGSEQYF

abundance: NA
j_gene: TRBJ2-7
v_gene: TRBV24-1
d_gene: NA
CDR3nt: TGTGCCACCAGTGACCCCGGTCGAGGCTACGAGCAGTACTTC
CDR3aa: CATSDPGRGYEQYF

abundance: NA
j_gene: TRBJ2-1
v_gene: TRBV28
d_gene: NA
CDR3nt: TGTGCCAGCAAGATAGGGGGTTCGTACAATGAGCAGTTCTTC
CDR3aa: CASKIGGSYNEQFF

abundance: NA
j_gene: TRBJ1-2
v_gene: TRBV6-2/TRBV6-3
d_gene: NA
CDR3nt: TGTGCCAGCAGCCTTGACACCGCGAATGGCTACACCTTC
CDR3aa: CASSLDTANGYTF

abundance: NA
j_gene: TRBJ2-7
v_gene: TRBV10-1
d_gene: TRBD1
CDR3nt: TGCGCCAGCATGAGGGACAGAATTTCCTACGAGCAGTACTTC
CDR3aa: CASMRDRISYEQYF

abundance: NA
j_gene: TRBJ1-5
v_gene: TRBV7-8
d_gene: NA
CDR3nt: TGTGCCAGCAGCTTAGGAGTGGATCAGCCCCAGCATTTT
CDR3aa: CASSLGVDQPQHF

abundance: NA
j_gene: TRBJ2-5
v_gene: TRBV7-3
d_gene: NA
CDR3nt: TGTGCCAGCAGCATTTTGCCCAGGGAGACCCAGTACTTC
CDR3aa: CASSILPRETQYF

abundance: NA
j_gene: TRBJ2-7
v_gene: TRBV6-4
d_gene: NA
CDR3nt: TGTGCCAGCAGTGAATTTGCGGGGGCCTCCTACGAGCAGTACTTC
CDR3aa: CASSEFAGASYEQYF

abundance: NA
j_gene: TRBJ2-1
v_gene: TRBV7-6
d_gene: TRBD2
CDR3nt: TGTGCCAGCAGCCAGACGACTAGCGGGTACAATGAGCAGTTCTTC
CDR3aa: CASSQTTSGYNEQFF

abundance: NA
j_gene: TRBJ2-4
v_gene: TRBV15
d_gene: TRBD1
CDR3nt: TGTGCCACCAGGCCTTCCCGGGACAGGGACCCACTAGCCAAAAACATTCAGTACTTC
CDR3aa: CATRPSRDRDPLAKNIQYF

abundance: few
j_gene: TRBJ1-2
v_gene: TRBV2
d_gene: NA
CDR3nt: TGTGCCAGCACAGTCAACTATGGCTACACCTTC
CDR3aa: CASTVNYGYTF

abundance: NA
j_gene: TRBJ2-3
v_gene: TRBV6-5
d_gene: TRBD2
CDR3nt: TGTGCCAGCAGTTACCGGACTAGCGGCACAGATACGCAGTATTTT
CDR3aa: CASSYRTSGTDTQYF

abundance: few
j_gene: TRBJ2-7
v_gene: TRBV7-3
d_gene: NA
CDR3nt: TGTGCCAGCAGCCCTAGTGGCTCACGGATATCCGAGCAGTACTTC
CDR3aa: CASSPSGSRISEQYF

abundance: NA
j_gene: TRBJ2-1
v_gene: TRBV24-1
d_gene: TRBD1
CDR3nt: TGTGCCACCAGTGACCCGGGACAGGGGTACAATGAGCAGTTCTTC
CDR3aa: CATSDPGQGYNEQFF

abundance: once
j_gene: TRBJ1-3
v_gene: TRBV10-3
d_gene: NA
CDR3nt: TGTGCCATCAGTCCACAGGGCGGTTCTGGAAACACCATATATTTT
CDR3aa: CAISPQGGSGNTIYF

abundance: NA
j_gene: TRBJ1-6
v_gene: TRBV5-5
d_gene: NA
CDR3nt: TGTGCCAGCAGCTTGGCGCCGAGCTCCTATAATTCACCCCTCCACTTT
CDR3aa: CASSLAPSSYNSPLHF

abundance: NA
j_gene: TRBJ2-1
v_gene: TRBV9
d_gene: TRBD2
CDR3nt: TGTGCCAGCAGCGCCCCCGGGGGGAGCGGGAGCGAGCAGTTCTTC
CDR3aa: CASSAPGGSGSEQFF